Sequencing of this TCR beta chain was carried out in a study of siplizumab effects on memory and regulatory T cells. Study-wide points: A minor fraction of alloreactive clones, and no more, mapped to unstimulated subsets. The study found naive T cells seemingly more diverse than memory cells and seemingly major alloresponse contributors.

Trimming removed 1 base from V and 6 bases from J, with 12 bases in between. Germline CDR1 is LNHDA and CDR2 is SQIVND (reference sequence). This CDR3 is 14 amino acids long. Assay used: immunoSEQ multiplex PCR; TCRdb lists only in-frame clones, some missing. This table has more than 60,000 clones, 85% to 95% appearing once. Details on this clone: The antigen remains unidentified.

The receptor comes from a human donor in good health. Sequencing was done on a sample of CD8+ T cells sorted from blood. The chain has TRBV19 and TRBJ1-1, with a weak D call TRBD1 (6 bases). The CDR3 nucleotides read TGTGCCAGTAGTATAGGGCCTCCAGGGGCTGAAGCTTTCTTT. It translates to CASSIGPPGAEAFF.